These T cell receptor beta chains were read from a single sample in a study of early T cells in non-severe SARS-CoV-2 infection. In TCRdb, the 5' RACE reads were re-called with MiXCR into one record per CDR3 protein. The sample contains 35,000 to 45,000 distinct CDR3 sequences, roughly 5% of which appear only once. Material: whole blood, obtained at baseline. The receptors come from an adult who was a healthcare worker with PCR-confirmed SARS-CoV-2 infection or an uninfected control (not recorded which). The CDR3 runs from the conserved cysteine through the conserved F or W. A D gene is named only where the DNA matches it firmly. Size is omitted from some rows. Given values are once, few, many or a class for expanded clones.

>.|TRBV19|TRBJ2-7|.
CASSPPGKRYEQYF
TGTGCCAGTAGTCCCCCCGGAAAGCGCTACGAGCAGTACTTC
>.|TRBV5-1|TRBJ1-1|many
CASSPPAGPNTEAFF
TGCGCCAGCAGCCCACCTGCAGGGCCCAACACTGAAGCTTTCTTT
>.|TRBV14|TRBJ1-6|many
CASSQDWGTSYNSPLHF
TGTGCCAGCAGCCAAGATTGGGGGACGTCTTATAATTCACCCCTCCACTTT
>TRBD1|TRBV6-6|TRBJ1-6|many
CASKLRDSNSPLHF
TGTGCCAGCAAACTACGGGACAGTAATTCACCCCTCCACTTT
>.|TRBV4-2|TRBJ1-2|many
CASSQEAGQGYGYTF
TGTGCCAGCAGCCAAGAGGCGGGTCAAGGCTATGGCTACACCTTC
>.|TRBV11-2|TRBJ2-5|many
CASSLRSETQYF
TGTGCCAGCAGCTTGCGGTCAGAGACCCAGTACTTC
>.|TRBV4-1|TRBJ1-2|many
CASSQARLTGYTF
TGCGCCAGCAGCCAGGCGAGACTGACTGGCTACACCTTC
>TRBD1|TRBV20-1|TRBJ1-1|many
CSAPGQGLNTEAFF
TGCAGTGCGCCGGGACAGGGCTTGAACACTGAAGCTTTCTTT
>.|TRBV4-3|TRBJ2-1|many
CASSREGLEQFF
TGCGCCAGCAGCCGAGAAGGGCTGGAGCAGTTCTTC
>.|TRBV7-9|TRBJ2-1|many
CASSPSTASYNEQFF
TGTGCCAGCAGTCCCTCCACCGCCTCCTACAATGAGCAGTTCTTC
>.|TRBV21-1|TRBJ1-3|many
CASAGDSGNTIYF
TGTGCCTCTGCGGGTGACTCTGGAAACACCATATATTTT
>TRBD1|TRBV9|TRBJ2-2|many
CASGTANTGELFF
TGTGCCAGCGGGACAGCGAACACCGGGGAGCTGTTTTTT
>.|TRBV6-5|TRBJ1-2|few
CASGRAAVNYGYTF
TGTGCCAGCGGCAGAGCAGCAGTTAACTATGGCTACACCTTC
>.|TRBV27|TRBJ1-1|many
CASGPGNTEAFF
TGTGCCAGCGGCCCGGGGAACACTGAAGCTTTCTTT
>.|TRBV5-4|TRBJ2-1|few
CASSRLRDSLWDEQFF
TGTGCCAGCAGCAGACTCCGGGACTCCCTCTGGGATGAGCAGTTCTTC
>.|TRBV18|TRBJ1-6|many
CASSPTGGDSPLHF
TGTGCCAGCTCACCTACGGGCGGTGATTCACCCCTCCACTTT
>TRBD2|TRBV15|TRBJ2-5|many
CATSRDQKRGTQYF
TGTGCCACCAGCAGAGATCAGAAGCGGGGGACCCAGTACTTC
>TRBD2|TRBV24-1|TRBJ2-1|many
CATRGPSGGVYNEQFF
TGTGCCACCAGAGGGCCGAGCGGGGGGGTCTACAATGAGCAGTTCTTC
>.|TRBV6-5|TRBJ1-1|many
CASSYTGGNTEAFF
TGTGCCAGCAGTTATACCGGTGGGAACACTGAAGCTTTCTTT
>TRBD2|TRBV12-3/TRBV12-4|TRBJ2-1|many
CASSLSGRALGGNEQFF
TGTGCCAGCAGTTTGAGCGGGAGGGCCCTCGGGGGCAATGAGCAGTTCTTC
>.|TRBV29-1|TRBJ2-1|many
CSAKEQYNEQFF
TGCAGCGCGAAGGAGCAATACAATGAGCAGTTCTTC
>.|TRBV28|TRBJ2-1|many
CASSLRPVEQFF
TGTGCCAGCAGTTTAAGGCCGGTTGAGCAGTTCTTC
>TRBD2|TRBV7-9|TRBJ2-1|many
CASSWGSGRSNEQFF
TGTGCCAGCAGCTGGGGAAGCGGGAGAAGCAATGAGCAGTTCTTC
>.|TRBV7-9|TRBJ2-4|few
CASSPQDIQYF
TGTGCCAGCAGCCCCCAGGACATTCAGTACTTC
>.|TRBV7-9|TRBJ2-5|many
CASSLSGQETQYF
TGTGCCAGCAGCTTATCAGGCCAAGAGACCCAGTACTTC
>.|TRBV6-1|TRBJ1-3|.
CASSEPRDFGNTIYF
TGTGCCAGCAGTGAACCACGGGACTTCGGAAACACCATATATTTT
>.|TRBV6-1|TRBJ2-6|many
CASSVGLPGANVLTF
TGTGCCAGCAGTGTTGGGCTTCCTGGGGCCAACGTCCTGACTTTC
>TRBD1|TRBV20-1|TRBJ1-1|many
CSARDSQGAPRYTEAFF
TGCAGTGCTAGAGATTCCCAGGGGGCGCCGAGGTACACTGAAGCTTTCTTT
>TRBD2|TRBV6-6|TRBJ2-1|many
CASSQGLAASYNEQFF
TGTGCCAGCAGCCAAGGACTAGCGGCCTCCTACAATGAGCAGTTCTTC
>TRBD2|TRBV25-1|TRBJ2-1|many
CASSDPDPRGGLGDYNEQFF
TGTGCCAGCAGTGACCCGGACCCCCGGGGAGGACTAGGCGACTACAATGAGCAGTTCTTC
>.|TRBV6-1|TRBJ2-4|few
CASSEALAHQAKNIQYF
TGTGCCAGCAGTGAAGCGCTGGCCCACCAGGCCAAAAACATTCAGTACTTC
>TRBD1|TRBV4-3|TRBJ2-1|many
CASSQLTGGSEQFF
TGCGCCAGCAGCCAACTGACAGGGGGAAGTGAGCAGTTCTTC
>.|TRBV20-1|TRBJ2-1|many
CSARGLNEQFF
TGCAGTGCTAGGGGGCTGAATGAGCAGTTCTTC
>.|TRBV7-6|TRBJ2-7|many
CASSPGQPGDEQYF
TGTGCCAGCAGCCCGGGACAACCTGGGGACGAGCAGTACTTC
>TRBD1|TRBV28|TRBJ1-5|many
CASRVGQAINQPQHF
TGTGCCAGCAGGGTGGGACAGGCAATCAATCAGCCCCAGCATTTT
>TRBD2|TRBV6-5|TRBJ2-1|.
CASSYLSLAGETGSYNEQFF
TGTGCCAGCAGTTACCTATCACTAGCGGGAGAGACTGGCTCCTACAATGAGCAGTTCTTC
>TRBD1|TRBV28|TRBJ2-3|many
CASGGGTGIVSDTQYF
TGTGCCAGCGGGGGGGGGACAGGGATAGTCTCAGATACGCAGTATTTT
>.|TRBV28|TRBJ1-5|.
CASSFQAGGHQPQHF
TGTGCCAGCAGTTTCCAGGCCGGTGGACATCAGCCCCAGCATTTT
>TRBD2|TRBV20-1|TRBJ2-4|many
CSAKPGLAGGPKNIQYF
TGCAGTGCTAAACCGGGACTAGCGGGAGGGCCCAAAAACATTCAGTACTTC
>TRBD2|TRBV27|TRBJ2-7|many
CASSKLAGPREQYF
TGTGCCAGCAGTAAACTAGCGGGACCCCGGGAGCAGTACTTC
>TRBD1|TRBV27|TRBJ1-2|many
CASSLAPAYRGYNYGYTF
TGTGCCAGCAGTTTAGCGCCCGCCTACAGGGGGTATAACTATGGCTACACCTTC
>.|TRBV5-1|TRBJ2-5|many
CASSLGQETQYF
TGCGCCAGCAGCTTGGGACAGGAGACCCAGTACTTC
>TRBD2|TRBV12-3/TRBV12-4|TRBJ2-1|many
CASSSYLAGANEQFF
TGTGCCAGCAGTTCCTATCTAGCGGGAGCGAATGAGCAGTTCTTC
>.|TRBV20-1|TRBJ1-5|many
CSARPTPPSNQPQHF
TGCAGTGCTAGACCGACACCCCCAAGCAATCAGCCCCAGCATTTT
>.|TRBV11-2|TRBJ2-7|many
CASSLAPEIAYEQYF
TGTGCCAGCAGCTTAGCTCCGGAAATCGCCTACGAGCAGTACTTC
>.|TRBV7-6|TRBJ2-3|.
CASSAAGGTDTQYF
TGTGCCAGCAGCGCGGCTGGGGGCACAGATACGCAGTATTTT
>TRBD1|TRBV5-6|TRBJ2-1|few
CASSLVTGTGGNEQFF
TGTGCCAGCAGCTTGGTTACCGGGACAGGGGGCAATGAGCAGTTCTTC
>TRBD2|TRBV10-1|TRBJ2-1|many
CASSEPGLGTGNEQFF
TGCGCCAGCAGTGAACCGGGACTAGGGACGGGCAATGAGCAGTTCTTC
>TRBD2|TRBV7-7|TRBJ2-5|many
CASSLGPSGRETQYF
TGTGCCAGCAGCTTAGGCCCTAGCGGGAGAGAGACCCAGTACTTC
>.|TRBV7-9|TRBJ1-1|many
CASKGTLNTEAFF
TGTGCCAGCAAGGGGACCTTGAACACTGAAGCTTTCTTT
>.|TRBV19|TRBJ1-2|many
CASSIDSWTNYGYTF
TGTGCCAGTAGTATCGACAGTTGGACGAACTATGGCTACACCTTC
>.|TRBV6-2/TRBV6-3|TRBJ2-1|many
CASSVTEGNEQFF
TGTGCCAGCAGCGTAACGGAGGGAAATGAGCAGTTCTTC
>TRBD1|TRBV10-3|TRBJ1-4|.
CAISAGGGELETEKLFF
TGTGCCATCAGTGCCGGAGGGGGCGAACTTGAGACTGAAAAACTGTTTTTT
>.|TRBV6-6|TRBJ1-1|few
CASKGTVNTEAFF
TGTGCCAGCAAGGGGACGGTGAACACTGAAGCTTTCTTT